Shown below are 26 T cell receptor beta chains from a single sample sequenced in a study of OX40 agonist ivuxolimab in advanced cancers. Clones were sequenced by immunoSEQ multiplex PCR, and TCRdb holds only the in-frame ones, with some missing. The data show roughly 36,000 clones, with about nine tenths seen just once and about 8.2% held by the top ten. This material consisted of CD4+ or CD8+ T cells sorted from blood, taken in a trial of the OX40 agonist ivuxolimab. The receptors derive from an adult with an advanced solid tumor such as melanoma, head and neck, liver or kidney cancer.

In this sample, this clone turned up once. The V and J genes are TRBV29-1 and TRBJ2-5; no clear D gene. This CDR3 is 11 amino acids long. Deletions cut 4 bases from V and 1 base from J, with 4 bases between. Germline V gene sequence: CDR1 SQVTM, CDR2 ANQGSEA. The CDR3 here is CSVAGQETQYF. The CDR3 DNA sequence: TGCAGCGTTGCTGGCCAAGAGACCCAGTACTTC.

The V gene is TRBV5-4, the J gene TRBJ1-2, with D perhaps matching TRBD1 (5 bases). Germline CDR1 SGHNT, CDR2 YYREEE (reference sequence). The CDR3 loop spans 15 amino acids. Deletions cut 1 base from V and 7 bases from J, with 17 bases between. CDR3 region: CASSLPGLITFGYTF. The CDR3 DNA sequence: TGTGCCAGCAGCTTGCCGGGACTCATAACCTTTGGCTACACCTTC.

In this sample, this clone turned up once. The CDR3 reads CASSLERRTDTQYF. The CDR3 region has the DNA TGTGCCAGCAGCTTGGAACGGCGGACAGATACGCAGTATTTT. This chain links TRBV5-5 with TRBJ2-3; D is ambiguous. The length of the CDR3 is 14 residues. Trimming took 0 bases from V and 3 from J, leaving 8 bases between them. Looked up from germline, CDR1 is SGHKS and CDR2 is YYEKEE (reference sequence). Based on the CDR3 plus reference TRBV5-5 and TRBJ2-3, the full variable domain is DAGVTQSPTHLIKTRGQQVTLRCSPISGHKSVSWYQQVLGQGPQFIFQYYEKEERGRGNFPDRFSARQFPNYSSELNVNALLLGDSALYLCASSLERRTDTQYFGPGTRLTVL.

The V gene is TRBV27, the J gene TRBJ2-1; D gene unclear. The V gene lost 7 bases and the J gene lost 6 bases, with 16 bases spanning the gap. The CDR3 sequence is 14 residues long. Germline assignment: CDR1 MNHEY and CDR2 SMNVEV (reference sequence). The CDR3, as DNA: TGTGCCAGCACCGGCCCTAGGGCCCCCAATGAGCAGTTCTTC. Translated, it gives CASTGPRAPNEQFF.

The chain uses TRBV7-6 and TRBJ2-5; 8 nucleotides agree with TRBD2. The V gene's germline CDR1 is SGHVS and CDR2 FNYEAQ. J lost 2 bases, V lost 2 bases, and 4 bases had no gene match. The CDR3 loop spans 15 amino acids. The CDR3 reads CASSLFSGGQETQYF. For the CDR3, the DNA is TGTGCCAGCAGCTTATTTTCGGGAGGGCAAGAGACCCAGTACTTC.

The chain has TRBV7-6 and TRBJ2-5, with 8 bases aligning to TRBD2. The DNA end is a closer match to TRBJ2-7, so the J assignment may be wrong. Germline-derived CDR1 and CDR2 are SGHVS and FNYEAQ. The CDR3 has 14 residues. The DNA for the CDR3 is TGTGCCAGCAGCCCCCCGGGGGGGACTCACGAGCAGTACTTC. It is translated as CASSPPGGTHEQYF.

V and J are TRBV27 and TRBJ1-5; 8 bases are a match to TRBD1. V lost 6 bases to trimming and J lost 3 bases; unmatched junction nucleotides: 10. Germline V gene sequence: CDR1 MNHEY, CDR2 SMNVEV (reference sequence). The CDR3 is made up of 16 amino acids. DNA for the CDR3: TGTGCCAGCAGCGTAAGGGGACAGGCCCTCAATCAGCCCCAGCATTTT. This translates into CASSVRGQALNQPQHF.

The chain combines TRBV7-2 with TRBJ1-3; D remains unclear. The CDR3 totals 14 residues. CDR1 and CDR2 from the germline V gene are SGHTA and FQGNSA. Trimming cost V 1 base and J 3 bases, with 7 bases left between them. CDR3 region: CASSLEDDGNTIYF. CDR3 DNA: TGTGCCAGCAGCTTAGAGGACGATGGAAACACCATATATTTT.

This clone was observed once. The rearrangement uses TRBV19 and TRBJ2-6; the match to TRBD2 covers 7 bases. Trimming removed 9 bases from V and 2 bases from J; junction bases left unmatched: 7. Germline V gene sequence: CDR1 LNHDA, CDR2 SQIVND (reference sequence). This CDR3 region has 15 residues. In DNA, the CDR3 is TGTGCCAGCCGAACGGCGGGAGCTGGGGCCAACGTCCTGACTTTC. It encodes CASRTAGAGANVLTF.

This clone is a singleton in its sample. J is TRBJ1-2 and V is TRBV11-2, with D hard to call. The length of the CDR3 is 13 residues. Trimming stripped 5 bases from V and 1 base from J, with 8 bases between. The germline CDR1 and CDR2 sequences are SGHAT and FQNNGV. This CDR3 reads CASSVRINYGYTF. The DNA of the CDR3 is TGTGCCAGCAGCGTCAGGATTAACTATGGCTACACCTTC.

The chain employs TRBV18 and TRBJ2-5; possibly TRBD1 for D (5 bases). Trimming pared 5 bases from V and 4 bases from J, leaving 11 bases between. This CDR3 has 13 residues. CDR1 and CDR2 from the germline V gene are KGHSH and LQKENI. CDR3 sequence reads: CASSTAGSETQYF. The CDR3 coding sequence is TGTGCCAGCTCAACAGCAGGGTCAGAGACCCAGTACTTC.

For the CDR3, the DNA is TGTGCCAGCAGCCCCCGAGCTAGCGGGATTGGCGGGGAGCTGTTTTTT. It specifies CASSPRASGIGGELFF. The gene calls are TRBV7-2 and TRBJ2-2, with 9 nucleotides matching TRBD2. V trimming: 5 bases; J trimming: 7 bases; junction bases outside the gene matches: 11. Germline V gene data show CDR1 as SGHTA and CDR2 as FQGNSA. The CDR3 has 16 residues.

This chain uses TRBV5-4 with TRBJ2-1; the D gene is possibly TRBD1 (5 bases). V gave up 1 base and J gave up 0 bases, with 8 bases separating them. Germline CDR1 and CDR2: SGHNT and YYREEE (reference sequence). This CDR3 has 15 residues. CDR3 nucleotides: TGTGCCAGCAGCTTGCAGGGCTCCTCCTACAATGAGCAGTTCTTC. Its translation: CASSLQGSSYNEQFF.

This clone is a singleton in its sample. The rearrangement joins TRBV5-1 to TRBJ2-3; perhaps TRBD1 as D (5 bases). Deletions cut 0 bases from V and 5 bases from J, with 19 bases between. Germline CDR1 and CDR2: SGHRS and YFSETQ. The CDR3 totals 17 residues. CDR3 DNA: TGCGCCAGCAGCTTGGAAGGCCTTATCAGGGCTATAGATACGCAGTATTTT. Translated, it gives CASSLEGLIRAIDTQYF.

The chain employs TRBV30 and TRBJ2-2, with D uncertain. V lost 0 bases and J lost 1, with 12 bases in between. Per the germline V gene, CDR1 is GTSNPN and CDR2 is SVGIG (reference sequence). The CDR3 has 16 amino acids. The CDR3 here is CAWSVLVAVNTGELFF. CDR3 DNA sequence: TGTGCCTGGAGTGTACTGGTGGCAGTGAACACCGGGGAGCTGTTTTTT.

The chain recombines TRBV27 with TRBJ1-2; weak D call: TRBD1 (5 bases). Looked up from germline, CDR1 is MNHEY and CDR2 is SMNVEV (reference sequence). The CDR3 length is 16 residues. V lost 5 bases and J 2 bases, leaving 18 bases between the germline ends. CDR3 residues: CASSRATGGLNYGYTF. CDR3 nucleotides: TGTGCCAGCAGTCGAGCTACGGGGGGGTTAAACTATGGCTACACCTTC.

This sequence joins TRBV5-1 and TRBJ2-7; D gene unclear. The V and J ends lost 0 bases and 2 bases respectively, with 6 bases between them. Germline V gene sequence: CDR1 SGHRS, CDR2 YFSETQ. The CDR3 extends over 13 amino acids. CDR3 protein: CASSLAQTYEQYF. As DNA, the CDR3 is TGCGCCAGCAGCTTGGCCCAGACCTACGAGCAGTACTTC.

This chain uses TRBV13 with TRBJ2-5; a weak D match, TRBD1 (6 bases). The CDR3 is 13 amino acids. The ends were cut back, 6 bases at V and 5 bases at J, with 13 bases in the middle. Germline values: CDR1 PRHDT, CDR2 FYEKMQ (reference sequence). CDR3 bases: TGTGCCAGCAGTTACAGGGCCGGTGAGACCCAGTACTTC. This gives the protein CASSYRAGETQYF.

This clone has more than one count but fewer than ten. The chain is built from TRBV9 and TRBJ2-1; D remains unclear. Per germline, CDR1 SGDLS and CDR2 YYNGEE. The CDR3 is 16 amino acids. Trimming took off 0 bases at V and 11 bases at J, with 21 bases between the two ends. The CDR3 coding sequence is TGTGCCAGCAGCGTAGCTTCGGCAGGAGTGACGGTAAAGCAGTTCTTC. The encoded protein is CASSVASAGVTVKQFF.

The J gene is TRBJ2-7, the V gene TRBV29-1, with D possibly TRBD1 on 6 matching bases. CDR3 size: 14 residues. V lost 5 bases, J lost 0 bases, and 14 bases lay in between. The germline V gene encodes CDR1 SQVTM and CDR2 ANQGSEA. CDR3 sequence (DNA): TGCAGCGTTACTGGACAGCTCCACTCCTACGAGCAGTACTTC. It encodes CSVTGQLHSYEQYF.

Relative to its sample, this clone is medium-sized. The DNA for the CDR3 is TGTGCCAGCAGCGCCGCCTGGGGGGAAAATCAGCCCCAGCATTTT. The encoded protein is CASSAAWGENQPQHF. The chain has TRBV9 and TRBJ1-5; a weak D match, TRBD1 (5 bases). CDR1 is SGDLS and CDR2 is YYNGEE in the germline V gene. Trimming stripped 3 bases from V and 4 bases from J, with 14 bases between. The CDR3 consists of 15 residues.

Here the CDR3 DNA reads TGTGCCAGTAAGGGACTAGCGGGAGAGCGTGTGTACGAGCAGTACTTC. Its protein is CASKGLAGERVYEQYF. The chain carries TRBV27 and TRBJ2-7, with TRBD2 matching 14 bases. Germline CDR1 is MNHEY and CDR2 is SMNVEV (reference sequence). This CDR3 has 16 residues. V was pared by 9 bases and J by 4 bases, with 11 bases of the junction left unmatched.

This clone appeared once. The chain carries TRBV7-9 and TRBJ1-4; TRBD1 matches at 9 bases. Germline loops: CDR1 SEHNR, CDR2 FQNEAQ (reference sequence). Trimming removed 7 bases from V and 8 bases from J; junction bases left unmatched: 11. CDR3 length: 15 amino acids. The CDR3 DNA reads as TGTGCCAGCACCCAAAGGGGAACAGGGGGCGAAAAACTGTTTTTT. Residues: CASTQRGTGGEKLFF.

CDR3 in DNA: TGTGCCAGCAGTTACGGGACTAGCACTGAGCAGTTCTTC. As protein: CASSYGTSTEQFF. This chain connects TRBV6-6 to TRBJ2-1; 9 bases match TRBD2. The CDR3 spans 13 residues. With 2 bases clipped from V and 9 bases from J, the junction kept 2 bases outside the gene matches. Per germline, CDR1 MNHNY and CDR2 SVGAGI (reference sequence).

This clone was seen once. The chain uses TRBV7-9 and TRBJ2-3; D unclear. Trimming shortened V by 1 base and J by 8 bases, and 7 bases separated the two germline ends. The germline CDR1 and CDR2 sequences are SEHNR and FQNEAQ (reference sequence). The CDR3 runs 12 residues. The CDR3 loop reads CASSLDDGTQYF. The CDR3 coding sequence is TGTGCCAGCAGCTTAGATGACGGTACGCAGTATTTT.

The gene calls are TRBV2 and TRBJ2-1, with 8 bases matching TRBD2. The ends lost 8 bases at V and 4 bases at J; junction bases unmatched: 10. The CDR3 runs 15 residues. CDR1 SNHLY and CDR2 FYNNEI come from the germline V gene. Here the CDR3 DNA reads TGTGCCAGCTCCTGGCGGGAGGCCCTATACAATGAGCAGTTCTTC. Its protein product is CASSWREALYNEQFF.